This is a list of T cell receptor beta chains from one sample in a study of T cell responses to AZD1222 COVID-19 vaccine. The method was immunoSEQ multiplex PCR; TCRdb's version includes in-frame clones alone and lacks a portion of them. The table lists around 94,000 clones, roughly 84% of them singletons. Sample: peripheral blood, taken on day 0 of AZD1222 vaccination. These receptors were collected from an adult in good health. Each CDR3 is given with its conserved first and last residue. D genes are given only for firm matches. Rows give clone size only sometimes, using once, few, many, or a class for an expanded clone.

abundance	j_gene	v_gene	d_gene	CDR3nt	CDR3aa
.	TRBJ2-5	TRBV10-1	.	TGCGCCAGCAGTGAGAGGGGGGGGCAGACCCAGTACTTC	CASSERGGQTQYF
.	TRBJ1-5	TRBV6-2/TRBV6-3	TRBD1	TGTGCCAGCAGTTACTTGAGTGGGACAGGGGCCCGATGGATTCAGCCCCAGCATTTT	CASSYLSGTGARWIQPQHF
.	TRBJ2-5	TRBV7-9	.	TGTGCCAGCAGCCGTGAGTCGACGGAGACCCAGTACTTC	CASSRESTETQYF
.	TRBJ2-2	TRBV7-6	.	TGTGCCAGCAGCTTACAAGCGACGAACACCGGGGAGCTGTTTTTT	CASSLQATNTGELFF
.	TRBJ2-1	TRBV4-3	TRBD2	TGCGCCAGCAGCCAAGATATCGCCGGTGCGGGAGGGCCTAATGAGCAGTTCTTC	CASSQDIAGAGGPNEQFF
once	TRBJ2-5	TRBV7-2	TRBD2	TGTGCCAGCGCGATGAGAGCGGGGGAAGAGACCCAGTACTTC	CASAMRAGEETQYF
.	TRBJ2-7	TRBV2	TRBD2	TGTGCCAGCAGACTCGGACTAGCGGGTTTCTTCTCCTACGAGCAGTACTTC	CASRLGLAGFFSYEQYF
.	TRBJ1-2	TRBV7-2	.	TGTGCCAGCGGGGGTCGGGGCTACACCTTC	CASGGRGYTF
.	TRBJ2-1	TRBV7-2	.	TGTGCCAGCAGCCTAGGCGCTTCAGGGCATGAGCAGTTCTTC	CASSLGASGHEQFF
.	TRBJ1-1	TRBV14	.	TGTGCCAGCAGCCAAGTAGGGGGTTACACTGAAGCTTTCTTT	CASSQVGGYTEAFF
.	TRBJ1-3	TRBV6-6	.	TGTGCCAGCAGTCGCCGGAGGGCAGCAAGCTCTGGAAACACCATATATTTT	CASSRRRAASSGNTIYF
.	TRBJ2-3	TRBV6-6	TRBD2	TGTGCCAGCAGGACAACTAGCGGGAGCCGCACCGATACGCAGTATTTT	CASRTTSGSRTDTQYF
.	TRBJ1-1	TRBV28	.	TGTGCCAGCAGCCCCCGCGAGAACACTGAAGCTTTCTTT	CASSPRENTEAFF
once	TRBJ1-2	TRBV27	.	TGTGCCAGCAGTTTAAATCGTGGCAGGGCTAACTATGGCTACACCTTC	CASSLNRGRANYGYTF
few	TRBJ2-6	TRBV29-1	.	TGCAGCGCCCAGGGGGGGAGCTCTGGGGCCAACGTCCTGACTTTC	CSAQGGSSGANVLTF
once	TRBJ1-6	TRBV25-1	.	TGTGCCAGCAGTGATTGGGTTGATAGTTCACCCCTCCACTTT	CASSDWVDSSPLHF
.	TRBJ1-1	TRBV9	.	TGTGCCAGCAGCGTAGGCGGGACATATGAAGCTTTCTTT	CASSVGGTYEAFF
.	TRBJ1-1	TRBV6-5	TRBD1	TGTGCCAGCAGTTACAGGGGGCTGACGGGTATTGGGGCTTTCTTT	CASSYRGLTGIGAFF
.	TRBJ1-5	TRBV7-2	.	TGTGCCAGCAGCTTAAAGGGAGGGGCGGGGTTCCCAAATCAGCCCCAGCATTTT	CASSLKGGAGFPNQPQHF
.	TRBJ1-2	TRBV10-3	TRBD1	TGTGCCATCAGGAGCGGACAGGGGGTTGGGGATGGCTACACCTTC	CAIRSGQGVGDGYTF
.	TRBJ2-2	TRBV9	TRBD2	TGTGCCAGCAGCGTAGAGGGACTAGCGGGAGGGCCGGCCGGGGAGCTGTTTTTT	CASSVEGLAGGPAGELFF
.	TRBJ2-2	TRBV7-9	.	TGTGCCAGCAGCTCCACCGGGGAGCTGTTTTTT	CASSSTGELFF
.	TRBJ1-4	TRBV29-1	.	TGCAGCGTTGAGGGGGGGCGCCGTGAAAAACTGTTTTTT	CSVEGGRREKLFF
.	TRBJ1-6	TRBV11-3	.	TGTGCCAGCAGCCTCGCAGGGAGGCCACCCCTCCACTTT	CASSLAGRPPLHF
.	TRBJ2-1	TRBV30	.	TGTGCCTGGAGCATTCCCGGGACCCTGGAAAATGAGCAGTTCTTC	CAWSIPGTLENEQFF
once	TRBJ1-6	TRBV14	.	TGTGCCAGCAGCCAAATGACAGCATTTAATTCACCCCTCCACTTT	CASSQMTAFNSPLHF
.	TRBJ2-1	TRBV7-9	.	TGTGCCAGCAGCTTATTTGGGGTGTATGAGCAGTTCTTC	CASSLFGVYEQFF